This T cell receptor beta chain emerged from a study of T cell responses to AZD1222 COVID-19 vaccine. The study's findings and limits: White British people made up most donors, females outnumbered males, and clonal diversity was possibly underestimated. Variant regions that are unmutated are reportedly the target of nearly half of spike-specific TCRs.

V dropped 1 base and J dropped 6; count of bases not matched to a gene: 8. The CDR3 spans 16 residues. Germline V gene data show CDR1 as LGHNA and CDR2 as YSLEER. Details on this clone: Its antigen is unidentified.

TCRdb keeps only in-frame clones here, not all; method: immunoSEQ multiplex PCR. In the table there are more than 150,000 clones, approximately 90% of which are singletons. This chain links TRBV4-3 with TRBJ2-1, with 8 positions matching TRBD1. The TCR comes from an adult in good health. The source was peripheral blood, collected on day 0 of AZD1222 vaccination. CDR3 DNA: TGCGCCAGCAGCCAAGTCTGGGCAGGGGGCCGCAATGAGCAGTTCTTC. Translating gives CASSQVWAGGRNEQFF.